This record concerns one TCR beta chain sequence. V was pared by 6 bases and J by 4 bases, with 12 bases between. Per germline, CDR1 GTSNPN and CDR2 SVGIG (reference sequence). CDR3 length: 12 residues. Some clones are missing from TCRdb's copy, which holds only in-frame ones; the method was immunoSEQ multiplex PCR. The data show about 310,000 clones, 70% to 90% seen once. This record belongs to a study of blood T cell repertoires in COVID-19. V gene TRBV30 combines with J gene TRBJ1-2, with a weak D call TRBD1 (5 bases). The receptor's source is a woman in her forties or fifties who had recovered from COVID-19. Sequenced: peripheral blood. This CDR3 reads CACREAGYGYTF. The CDR3 DNA reads as TGTGCCTGCAGGGAGGCGGGCTATGGCTACACCTTC.